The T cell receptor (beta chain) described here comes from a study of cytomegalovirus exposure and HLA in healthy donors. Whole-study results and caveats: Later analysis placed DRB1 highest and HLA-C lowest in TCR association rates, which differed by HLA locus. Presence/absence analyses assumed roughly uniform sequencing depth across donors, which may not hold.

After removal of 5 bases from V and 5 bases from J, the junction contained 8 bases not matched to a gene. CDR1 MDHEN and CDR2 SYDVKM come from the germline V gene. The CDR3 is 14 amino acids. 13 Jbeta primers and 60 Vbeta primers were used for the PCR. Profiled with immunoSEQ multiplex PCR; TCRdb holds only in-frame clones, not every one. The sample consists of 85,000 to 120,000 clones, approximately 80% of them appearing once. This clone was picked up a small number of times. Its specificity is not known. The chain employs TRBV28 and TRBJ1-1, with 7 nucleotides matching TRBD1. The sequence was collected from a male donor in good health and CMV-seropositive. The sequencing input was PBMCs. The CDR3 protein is CASSRGQAGTEAFF. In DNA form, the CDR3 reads TGTGCCAGCAGTAGAGGACAGGCGGGGACTGAAGCTTTCTTT.